One and the same sample provided the 6 T cell receptor beta chains below, sequenced in a study of Tregs in tolerant kidney transplant recipients. Some clones are missing from TCRdb's copy, which holds only in-frame ones; the method was immunoSEQ multiplex PCR. Reported are roughly 50,000 clones; the ten largest clones contain roughly 0.89%. The sequencing here drew on CD4+ T cells from blood, taken before the transplant. Source of these receptors: a human donor who received a combined kidney and bone marrow transplant.

Notes on this clone: The read stops 3 residues short of the end of the CDR3; the missing end is completed from the germline J gene. This chain links TRBV20-1 with TRBJ1-5; the D gene is possibly TRBD1 (5 bases). This CDR3 has 20 amino acids. Trimming took 0 bases from V and 0 from J, leaving 24 bases between them. Germline V lookup: CDR1 DFQATT, CDR2 SNEGSKA (reference sequence). The CDR3 loop is CSARDPRQGELIHSNQPQHF. The sequenced part of the CDR3 DNA is TGCAGTGCTAGAGACCCCCGGCAGGGAGAATTAATCCATAGCAATCAGCCC.

About this clone itself: From the germline J gene comes the end of the CDR3, since the read stops 3 residues before it. The genes are TRBV6-1 and TRBJ2-5; 13 bases are shared with TRBD2. The V gene's germline CDR1 is MNHNS and CDR2 SASEGT. V trimming: 1 base; J trimming: 1 base; junction bases outside the gene matches: 0. The CDR3 sequence is 16 residues long. CDR3 protein: CASSEGLAGGQETQYF. The sequenced CDR3 bases are TGTGCCAGCAGTGAAGGACTAGCGGGGGGCCAAGAGACC.

This CDR3 reads CASCRDRSTDTQYF. The CDR3 bases that were read are TGTGCCAGCTGCCGGGACAGAAGCACAGATACG. The chain is built from TRBV2 and TRBJ2-3, with 7 bases fitting TRBD1. The missing CDR3 end, 3 residues past where the read stops, is filled in from the germline J gene. This CDR3 has 14 amino acids. Trimming cost V 8 bases and J 0 bases; bases outside gene matches: 5. Germline V gene lookup returns CDR1 SNHLY and CDR2 FYNNEI.

Remarks on this clone: The read gets to within 3 residues of the CDR3 end, and the germline J gene fills in the rest. This chain links TRBV19 with TRBJ1-2; D gene ambiguous. The CDR3 totals 16 residues. The V gene's germline CDR1 is LNHDA and CDR2 SQIVND (reference sequence). Trimming shortened V by 6 bases and J by 1 base, and 18 bases separated the two germline ends. The DNA read from the CDR3 is TGTGCCAGTAGCGCCGAGCGAGCGGTCCTTAACTATGGC. Its translation is CASSAERAVLNYG. The full-length CDR3 reads as CASSAERAVLNYGYTF.

As to this clone: From the germline J gene comes the end of the CDR3, since the read stops 3 residues before it. This rearrangement joins TRBV7-2 to TRBJ2-1, with D maybe TRBD2 (6 bases). The V gene's germline CDR1 is SGHTA and CDR2 FQGNSA. With 5 bases removed from V and 1 base from J, the gap between germline ends came to 12 bases. The CDR3 has 15 residues. The CDR3 region is CASSQSSGSYNEQFF. The sequenced part of the CDR3 DNA is TGTGCCAGCAGCCAATCGAGCGGGTCCTACAATGAG.

With respect to this clone: The read ends 3 residues early relative to the CDR3; the germline J gene fills the gap. The V call is TRBV5-1, the J call TRBJ1-3; 8 bases are shared with TRBD1. Trimming removed 3 bases from V and 0 bases from J; junction bases left unmatched: 2. This CDR3 comprises 15 residues. CDR1 SGHRS and CDR2 YFSETQ come from the germline V gene. The CDR3 bases that were read are TGCGCCAGCAGCTGGGACAGGAGCTCTGGAAACACC. Translation: CASSWDRSSGNT. In full, the CDR3 is CASSWDRSSGNTIYF.